The rows below give T cell receptor beta chains drawn from one sample of a study of OX40 agonist ivuxolimab in advanced cancers. Generated by immunoSEQ multiplex PCR, the TCRdb table keeps only in-frame clones and is missing some. This sample carries roughly 59,000 clones, 92% of them seen once, and the ten largest clones take around 15%. This specimen consisted of CD4+ or CD8+ T cells sorted from blood, obtained in a trial of the OX40 agonist ivuxolimab. These receptors all stem from an adult with an advanced solid tumor such as melanoma, head and neck, liver or kidney cancer. Both conserved end residues are part of each CDR3. Each record gives: D gene, J gene, V gene, clone size, CDR3 protein, CDR3 DNA. D genes are given only for firm matches. Clone size appears in some rows only: once, few, many, or a class for an expanded clone.

TRBD2,TRBJ2-7,TRBV11-2,NA,CASSPTVGLAGEEQYF,TGTGCCAGCAGCCCCACGGTGGGACTAGCGGGAGAAGAGCAGTACTTC
NA,TRBJ1-6,TRBV6-5,NA,CASSMTGPRSPLHF,TGTGCCAGCAGTATGACAGGTCCTCGCTCACCCCTCCACTTT
NA,TRBJ1-1,TRBV23-1,once,CASSRKQGNTEAFF,TGCGCCAGCAGTCGCAAACAGGGGAACACTGAAGCTTTCTTT
NA,TRBJ1-4,TRBV2,once,CASSEGGRFEKLFF,TGTGCCAGCAGTGAAGGGGGGCGGTTTGAAAAACTGTTTTTT
TRBD2,TRBJ2-3,TRBV11-2,NA,CASSSWTSGDRSDTQYF,TGTGCCAGCAGCTCCTGGACTAGCGGGGATCGGTCAGATACGCAGTATTTT
TRBD2,TRBJ2-1,TRBV27,NA,CASLEIGGGNNEQFF,TGTGCCAGCCTTGAAATCGGGGGGGGTAACAATGAGCAGTTCTTC
NA,TRBJ1-3,TRBV7-9,medium-sized,CASSLEGSLDTIYF,TGTGCCAGCAGCTTGGAGGGATCTTTAGACACCATATATTTT
TRBD2,TRBJ2-1,TRBV4-1,once,CASSHDPSGGRNEQFF,TGCGCCAGCAGCCATGACCCTAGCGGGGGGCGGAATGAGCAGTTCTTC
TRBD2,TRBJ2-3,TRBV4-1,NA,CASSQVTTSGGLPARDTQYF,TGCGCCAGCAGCCAAGTGACGACTAGCGGGGGCCTGCCGGCACGAGATACGCAGTATTTT
NA,TRBJ2-7,TRBV15,NA,CATSGMEGDEQYF,TGTGCCACCAGCGGAATGGAGGGGGACGAGCAGTACTTC
TRBD2,TRBJ2-7,TRBV2,NA,CASRTSRTSGTSYEQYF,TGTGCCAGCAGGACCTCAAGGACTAGCGGGACCTCCTACGAGCAGTACTTC
TRBD1,TRBJ1-2,TRBV27,NA,CASSWTGSYGYTF,TGTGCCAGCAGTTGGACAGGGTCCTATGGCTACACCTTC
NA,TRBJ2-7,TRBV4-1,NA,CASSQGTDSSYEQYF,TGCGCCAGCAGCCAAGGTACGGATAGCTCCTACGAGCAGTACTTC
NA,TRBJ2-5,TRBV5-6,NA,CASSLGGAETQYF,TGTGCCAGCAGCTTGGGAGGGGCGGAGACCCAGTACTTC
TRBD2,TRBJ2-1,TRBV5-6,NA,CASSGVVGGGSYNEQFF,TGTGCCAGCAGCGGGGTGGTTGGCGGGGGCTCCTACAATGAGCAGTTCTTC
TRBD1,TRBJ2-7,TRBV5-1,once,CASSPSAAGGNEQYF,TGCGCCAGCAGCCCCAGCGCCGCAGGGGGCAACGAGCAGTACTTC
NA,TRBJ2-1,TRBV6-1,NA,CASSDDISSYNEQFF,TGTGCCAGCAGTGATGACATTTCCTCCTACAATGAGCAGTTCTTC
NA,TRBJ1-5,TRBV5-6,NA,CASSLGAGVNNQPQHF,TGTGCCAGCAGCTTGGGGGCGGGGGTAAACAATCAGCCCCAGCATTTT
TRBD1,TRBJ2-7,TRBV29-1,NA,CSVTTGASYEQYF,TGCAGCGTTACGACAGGGGCTTCCTACGAGCAGTACTTC
NA,TRBJ2-5,TRBV27,NA,CASRVLAGLSEETQYF,TGTGCCAGCAGGGTACTTGCCGGGCTATCGGAAGAGACCCAGTACTTC
TRBD2,TRBJ2-3,TRBV4-2,once,CASSQVSGGERTDTQYF,TGTGCCAGCAGCCAAGTTTCGGGAGGTGAAAGGACAGATACGCAGTATTTT
TRBD2,TRBJ2-7,TRBV7-2,NA,CASSLGLTGTRVYEQYF,TGTGCCAGCAGCTTAGGGTTAACGGGGACTAGAGTCTACGAGCAGTACTTC
NA,TRBJ2-3,TRBV9,once,CASSVERGSASTDTQYF,TGTGCCAGCAGCGTCGAAAGAGGGTCCGCCAGCACAGATACGCAGTATTTT
NA,TRBJ2-5,TRBV4-1,NA,CASSQDPAGSLETQYF,TGCGCCAGCAGCCAAGATCCAGCGGGTTCTTTAGAGACCCAGTACTTC
NA,TRBJ1-4,TRBV4-1,NA,CASSQEGRKGDEVFF,TGCGCCAGCAGCCAAGAAGGACGGAAGGGGGACGAGGTGTTTTTT
NA,TRBJ2-1,TRBV5-1,NA,CASSPLGKSSYNEQFF,TGCGCCAGCAGCCCACTGGGGAAAAGCTCCTACAATGAGCAGTTCTTC
TRBD2,TRBJ2-1,TRBV5-1,NA,CASSFLRTGTSGDEQFF,TGCGCCAGCAGCTTTCTACGAACCGGGACTAGCGGCGATGAGCAGTTCTTC
NA,TRBJ1-1,TRBV4-1,NA,CASTLTSGDTEAFF,TGCGCCAGCACCCTGACATCCGGAGACACTGAAGCTTTCTTT
NA,TRBJ1-1,TRBV5-5,NA,CASSWGQNTEAFF,TGTGCCAGCAGCTGGGGACAGAACACTGAAGCTTTCTTT
TRBD2,TRBJ2-1,TRBV5-1,once,CASSLKKLAGGNPDREQFF,TGCGCCAGCAGCTTGAAAAAACTAGCGGGAGGTAATCCCGACAGGGAGCAGTTCTTC
NA,TRBJ2-7,TRBV14,NA,CASSQVSYFRVEEQYF,TGTGCCAGCAGCCAAGTCTCATATTTCAGGGTGGAAGAGCAGTACTTC
NA,TRBJ2-1,TRBV2,NA,CASSDTLGHRPKSSYNEQFF,TGTGCCAGCAGTGACACTCTGGGACATAGGCCGAAGAGCTCCTACAATGAGCAGTTCTTC
NA,TRBJ2-1,TRBV15,once,CATSRTLGALLYNEQFF,TGTGCCACCAGCAGAACACTGGGGGCACTCCTTTACAATGAGCAGTTCTTC
NA,TRBJ2-7,TRBV7-9,NA,CASSPSAYEHYF,TGTGCCAGCAGCCCCTCCGCCTACGAGCACTACTTC
NA,TRBJ1-4,TRBV2,once,CASRRSLEGNEKLFF,TGTGCCAGCAGGAGATCACTTGAAGGGAATGAAAAACTGTTTTTT
TRBD2,TRBJ2-3,TRBV4-1,once,CASSLSISGSTDTQYF,TGCGCCAGCAGTCTCTCAATTAGCGGGAGCACAGATACGCAGTATTTT
NA,TRBJ1-2,TRBV14,NA,CASSQDRSYYGYTF,TGTGCCAGCAGCCAAGACCGGTCCTACTATGGCTACACCTTC
TRBD2,TRBJ2-3,TRBV7-2,NA,CASSLGAGDYTDTQYF,TGTGCCAGCAGCTTAGGGGCGGGAGATTACACAGATACGCAGTATTTT
TRBD2,TRBJ2-3,TRBV11-1,many,CASSLGTSGVRNTQYF,TGTGCCAGCAGCTTAGGGACTAGCGGGGTCCGGAATACGCAGTATTTT
TRBD2,TRBJ2-5,TRBV4-3,once,CASSQDRSGAETQYF,TGCGCCAGCAGCCAAGACAGGAGCGGGGCAGAGACCCAGTACTTC
TRBD2,TRBJ2-2,TRBV6-5,NA,CASSYWPSGETGELFF,TGTGCCAGCAGTTACTGGCCTAGCGGGGAGACCGGGGAGCTGTTTTTT
NA,TRBJ1-1,TRBV9,once,CASSVEAGTEAFF,TGTGCCAGCAGCGTAGAGGCAGGGACTGAAGCTTTCTTT